The TCR beta chain under discussion was sequenced for a study of cytomegalovirus exposure and HLA in healthy donors. PCR was performed using 60 Vbeta and 13 Jbeta primers. Data came from immunoSEQ multiplex PCR; TCRdb stores just in-frame clones and leaves some out. This table holds about 200,000 clones, approximately 78% found once. The CDR3 covers 18 residues. From germline, CDR1 is LGHNT and CDR2 FRNRAP. V gave up 0 bases and J gave up 7 bases; unmatched junction bases: 11. The chain uses TRBV12-5 and TRBJ2-1; 11 nucleotides line up with TRBD2. Sequenced sample: PBMCs. This receptor was identified in a woman aged 40 to 55 in good health and CMV-seronegative. The DNA for the CDR3 is TGTGCTAGTGGTTTGGTACTTCCGGCTAGCGGGAGGAGGAATGAGCAGTTCTTC. This gives the protein CASGLVLPASGRRNEQFF. The entire variable domain, with the rest obtained from reference TRBV12-5 and TRBJ2-1, is as follows: DARVTQTPRHKVTEMGQEVTMRCQPILGHNTVFWYRQTMMQGLELLAYFRNRAPLDDSGMPKDRFSAEMPDATLATLKIQPSEPRDSAVYFCASGLVLPASGRRNEQFFGPGTRLTVL.